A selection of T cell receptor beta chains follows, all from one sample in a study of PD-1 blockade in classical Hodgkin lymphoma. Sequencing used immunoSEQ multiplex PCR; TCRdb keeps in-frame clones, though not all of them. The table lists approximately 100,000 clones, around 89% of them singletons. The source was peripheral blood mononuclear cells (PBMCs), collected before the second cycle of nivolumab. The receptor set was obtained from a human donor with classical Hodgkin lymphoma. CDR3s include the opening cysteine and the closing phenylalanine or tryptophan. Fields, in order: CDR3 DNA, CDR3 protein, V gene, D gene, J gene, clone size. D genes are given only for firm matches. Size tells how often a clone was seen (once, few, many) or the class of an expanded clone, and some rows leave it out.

TGTGCCAGTAGTATCGGGGCCCGCTCCATTTATGGCTACACCTTC	CASSIGARSIYGYTF	TRBV19	NA	TRBJ1-2	NA
TGCAGCGCCACCTCCCCCGGGGACGTGGACGAGCAGTACTTC	CSATSPGDVDEQYF	TRBV29-1	NA	TRBJ2-7	few
TGCTCCGGCGGCCTGGGCACTGAAGCTTTCTTT	CSGGLGTEAFF	TRBV29-1	NA	TRBJ1-1	NA
TGCGCCAGCAGCATACCGGGACTAGCGGGGCCGTACAATGAGCAGTTCTTC	CASSIPGLAGPYNEQFF	TRBV5-1	TRBD2	TRBJ2-1	many
TGTGCCAGCAGCTTTGGCAGGGGGCATACAGATACGCAGTATTTT	CASSFGRGHTDTQYF	TRBV7-9	TRBD1	TRBJ2-3	NA
TGTGCCAGCAGCCCGGAGGGGCGGGGGGTTGGCACCGGGGAGCTGTTTTTT	CASSPEGRGVGTGELFF	TRBV5-6	TRBD2	TRBJ2-2	NA
TGTGCCAGCAGTGGGCGGATCAGCTCCTACGAGCAGTACTTC	CASSGRISSYEQYF	TRBV25-1	NA	TRBJ2-7	NA
TGTGCCAGCAGCGTTGCGGGGGGAACCACCGGGGAGCTGTTTTTT	CASSVAGGTTGELFF	TRBV9	TRBD2	TRBJ2-2	NA
TGTGCCAGCACTCTTATGGGGCTCGAGCAGTACTTC	CASTLMGLEQYF	TRBV6-1	NA	TRBJ2-7	NA
TGTGCCAGCAGCTCCACAGGGTTCTCTGGAAACACCATATATTTT	CASSSTGFSGNTIYF	TRBV7-8	NA	TRBJ1-3	NA
TGTGCCAGCAACCCTGGGGTTTCGGGCTATGGCTACACCTTC	CASNPGVSGYGYTF	TRBV2	NA	TRBJ1-2	NA
TGCGCCAGCAAGTCTAGCGGACAAGAGACCCAGTACTTC	CASKSSGQETQYF	TRBV5-1	TRBD2	TRBJ2-5	NA
TGCGCCAGCAGCCGGGGCCCGCCCGGCTACAATGAGCAGTTCTTC	CASSRGPPGYNEQFF	TRBV4-3	NA	TRBJ2-1	NA
TGTGCCAGCAGCTTAGGCGGACAGGGATTCTCACCCCTCCACTTT	CASSLGGQGFSPLHF	TRBV7-2	TRBD1	TRBJ1-6	NA
TGTGCCAGCAGCCACGGACAAGGAGGTTCTTACGAGCAGTACTTC	CASSHGQGGSYEQYF	TRBV4-2	NA	TRBJ2-7	few
TGTGCCAGCAGTTGGACAGCGAGGGATGAAAAACTGTTTTTT	CASSWTARDEKLFF	TRBV6-5	NA	TRBJ1-4	NA
TGTGCCAGCAGCACCAAAGGAGGAGCTAATGAAAAACTGTTTTTT	CASSTKGGANEKLFF	TRBV5-6	NA	TRBJ1-4	NA
TGCGCCACGCGGTGGGTAGAGGTCAACACCGGGGAGCTGTTTTTT	CATRWVEVNTGELFF	TRBV5-1	NA	TRBJ2-2	NA
TGCAGCGTCCTTGGACAGGGAGTAGGGGAGCAGTACTTC	CSVLGQGVGEQYF	TRBV29-1	TRBD1	TRBJ2-7	NA
TGTGCCAGCAGTTACGGGTCAGGAACAAACACTGAAGCTTTCTTT	CASSYGSGTNTEAFF	TRBV6-5	NA	TRBJ1-1	once
TGTGCCAGCTCAGCGGGACCCTCCTACGAGCAGTACTTC	CASSAGPSYEQYF	TRBV18	NA	TRBJ2-7	NA
TGTGCCACCATGGGGGGGCTCACAGATACGCAGTATTTT	CATMGGLTDTQYF	TRBV10-3	NA	TRBJ2-3	NA
TGCGCCAGCAGTAGCCAGTCTTACTATGGCTACACCTTC	CASSSQSYYGYTF	TRBV10-2	NA	TRBJ1-2	once
TGTGCCAGCAGCTTAACGGGGGGAACCTACGAGCAGTACTTC	CASSLTGGTYEQYF	TRBV7-8	TRBD2	TRBJ2-7	NA
TGCGCCAGCAGCCAAGAATGGAGCGGGGGGGCTGAAGATACGCAGTATTTT	CASSQEWSGGAEDTQYF	TRBV4-1	TRBD2	TRBJ2-3	once